These 3 T cell receptor beta chains were sequenced from one sample in a study of T cell responses to AZD1222 COVID-19 vaccine. Assay used: immunoSEQ multiplex PCR; TCRdb lists only in-frame clones, some missing. This table has about 140,000 clones, 93% appearing once. The material was peripheral blood, obtained on day 0 of AZD1222 vaccination. The source is an adult in good health.

V is TRBV2 and J is TRBJ1-1; the match to TRBD1 covers 10 bases. The V segment lost 6 bases and the J segment 4 bases; nucleotides outside the gene matches: 11. Per the germline V gene, CDR1 is SNHLY and CDR2 is FYNNEI. This CDR3 contains 16 residues. The CDR3 loop is CASSVGQGLLSTEAFF. Here the CDR3 DNA reads TGTGCCAGCAGCGTGGGACAGGGGTTATTGAGCACTGAAGCTTTCTTT.

The V and J genes are TRBV19 and TRBJ2-2; the D gene is possibly TRBD2 (6 bases). The CDR3 runs to 15 residues. Trimming removed 6 bases from V and 4 bases from J, with 15 bases in between. Per germline, CDR1 LNHDA and CDR2 SQIVND (reference sequence). The CDR3 protein is CASRVAEASTGELFF. DNA of the CDR3: TGTGCCAGTAGAGTAGCGGAAGCGAGCACCGGGGAGCTGTTTTTT.

The chain couples TRBV6-1 to TRBJ1-1; D is ambiguous. Germline CDR1 MNHNS, CDR2 SASEGT. This CDR3 comprises 12 residues. V lost 2 bases and J 10 bases, leaving 11 bases between the germline ends. DNA of the CDR3: TGTGCCAGCAGTGAATTTCTGAAAGGAGCTTTCTTT. This codes for CASSEFLKGAFF.